The T cell receptor (beta chain) described here comes from a study of CD8+CD57+ T cells in acquired aplastic anemia. Germline values: CDR1 LNHDA, CDR2 SQIVND (reference sequence). This CDR3 comprises 17 residues. The ends lost 4 bases at V and 3 bases at J; junction bases unmatched: 11. Genomic DNA constituted the template upon which TCR beta VDJ and CDR3 profiling was performed. TCRdb analysed the reads with MiXCR anew, one entry per CDR3 protein. The table includes about 200,000 distinct CDR3 sequences, 34% detected once. Comment on this clonotype: Just one base apart from a much larger clone, this may be a read error.

This rearrangement joins TRBV19 to TRBJ2-7; 11 positions agree with TRBD2. This TCR was sampled from a human donor in good health, serving as a control. The material sequenced was sorted CD4+, CD8+, or CD8+CD57+ T cells (not recorded which) from PBMCs. In nucleotides, the CDR3 is TGTGCCAGTAGTAGTCGCAAGACTAGCGGGGTCGGCTACGAGCAGTACTTC. Its translation is CASSSRKTSGVGYEQYF.